This is a list of T cell receptor beta chains from one sample in a study of response to subunit inactivated influenza vaccine. From the RT-PCR reads, TCRdb called clonotypes with MiXCR, one entry per CDR3 protein. The table has just under 550,000 distinct CDR3 sequences, around a quarter seen once. These same data were also listed under a study on T cells expressing NK-cell markers.

The material sequenced was CD4+ T cells sorted from PBMCs, taken approximately 12 days after vaccination. The source of these receptors is a man in his forties or fifties who received an inactivated influenza vaccine. CDR3s include the opening cysteine and the closing phenylalanine or tryptophan. A D gene is named only where the DNA matches it firmly. Size values are once, few and many counts, or a class for expanded clones, and some rows have none.

>-|TRBJ2-3|TRBV29-1|-
CSVETGSDTQYF
TGCAGCGTTGAAACAGGGTCGGATACGCAGTATTTT
>few|TRBJ2-3|TRBV10-3|TRBD2
CAIGRASGISDTQYF
TGTGCCATCGGTCGGGCTAGCGGGATTTCGGATACGCAGTATTTT
>-|TRBJ2-7|TRBV10-3|-
CAISESPGLSYEQYF
TGTGCCATCAGTGAGTCGCCAGGGCTCTCCTACGAGCAGTACTTC
>few|TRBJ2-1|TRBV10-3|-
CAIRGGGGSYNEQFF
TGTGCCATCAGGGGGGGTGGGGGCTCCTACAATGAGCAGTTCTTC
>few|TRBJ2-7|TRBV18|-
CASSPSAGTSGYEQYF
TGTGCCAGCTCACCTAGTGCGGGGACGTCAGGTTACGAGCAGTACTTC
>-|TRBJ1-2|TRBV6-2/TRBV6-3|-
CASSYTGGGGYTF
TGTGCCAGCAGTTATACCGGGGGAGGAGGCTACACCTTC
>few|TRBJ2-1|TRBV4-3|TRBD2
CASSQETGTSGIHEQFF
TGCGCCAGCAGCCAAGAAACCGGGACTAGCGGGATTCATGAGCAGTTCTTC
>few|TRBJ2-7|TRBV7-9|-
CASGKPGDTYEQYF
TGTGCCAGCGGTAAACCGGGGGACACCTACGAGCAGTACTTC
>-|TRBJ2-7|TRBV6-5|-
CASSYPGTSEQYF
TGTGCCAGCAGTTACCCCGGGACAAGCGAGCAGTACTTC
>-|TRBJ2-7|TRBV30|TRBD1
CAWQPTGWYMGEQYF
TGTGCCTGGCAACCGACAGGGTGGTATATGGGAGAGCAGTACTTC
>few|TRBJ2-5|TRBV14|-
CASSPLSSRETQYF
TGTGCCAGCAGCCCTCTTTCGAGCAGAGAGACCCAGTACTTC
>-|TRBJ2-4|TRBV6-1|TRBD1
CASSTRDRAKNIQYF
TGTGCCAGCAGTACCCGGGACAGGGCAAAAAACATTCAGTACTTC
>few|TRBJ1-1|TRBV7-9|-
CASSPTRGEREAFF
TGTGCCAGCAGCCCGACACGCGGTGAACGCGAAGCTTTCTTT
>few|TRBJ2-1|TRBV21-1|-
CASGATADNEQFF
TGTGCCAGCGGGGCTACAGCGGACAATGAGCAGTTCTTC
>-|TRBJ1-5|TRBV10-3|TRBD1
CASRRDRDNQPQHF
TGTGCCAGCAGAAGGGACAGGGACAATCAGCCCCAGCATTTT
>many|TRBJ2-7|TRBV4-2|TRBD1
CASSQPRTGGNEQYF
TGTGCCAGCAGCCAACCACGGACAGGGGGCAACGAGCAGTACTTC
>many|TRBJ2-7|TRBV3-1|-
CASSQDDRYEQYF
TGTGCCAGCAGCCAAGATGACCGGTACGAGCAGTACTTC
>-|TRBJ2-2|TRBV29-1|-
CSVEWRAGELFF
TGCAGCGTTGAATGGAGGGCCGGGGAGCTGTTTTTT
>few|TRBJ2-7|TRBV27|TRBD1
CASGRDSRYEQYF
TGTGCCAGCGGCCGGGACAGTAGGTACGAGCAGTACTTC
>few|TRBJ2-7|TRBV7-2|-
CASSLGGRGSYEQYF
TGTGCCAGCAGCTTAGGGGGCCGGGGTTCCTACGAGCAGTACTTC
>-|TRBJ2-3|TRBV6-2/TRBV6-3|-
CASSYSQEGSTDTQYF
TGTGCCAGCAGTTACTCGCAGGAAGGAAGCACAGATACGCAGTATTTT
>many|TRBJ1-1|TRBV29-1|-
CSVGGLQTEAFF
TGCAGCGTTGGCGGTTTACAGACTGAAGCTTTCTTT
>few|TRBJ1-4|TRBV10-3|TRBD1
CAISEGDRGRGEKLFF
TGTGCCATCAGTGAGGGAGACAGGGGGCGCGGGGAAAAACTGTTTTTT
>-|TRBJ1-5|TRBV6-1|-
CASSPPGQPLLPQHF
TGTGCCAGCAGTCCACCTGGACAGCCGCTACTCCCCCAGCATTTT
>-|TRBJ2-3|TRBV4-1|-
CASSQVWGLDTDTQYF
TGCGCCAGCAGCCAAGTGTGGGGACTCGACACAGATACGCAGTATTTT
>few|TRBJ2-3|TRBV20-1|-
CSATLIRATDTQYF
TGCAGTGCGACCCTTATTCGCGCCACAGATACGCAGTATTTT
>few|TRBJ1-4|TRBV25-1|-
CASSEFRGRTNEKLFF
TGTGCCAGCAGTGAATTCCGTGGGCGGACTAATGAAAAACTGTTTTTT
>many|TRBJ2-1|TRBV5-1|TRBD1
CASSAGQGAYNEQFF
TGCGCCAGCAGCGCGGGACAGGGGGCCTACAATGAGCAGTTCTTC
>many|TRBJ2-1|TRBV5-1|TRBD2
CASSLALADNEQFF
TGCGCCAGCAGCTTGGCCCTAGCGGACAATGAGCAGTTCTTC
>-|TRBJ1-2|TRBV4-2|-
CASSKDKNYGYTF
TGTGCCAGCAGCAAGGACAAGAACTATGGCTACACCTTC
>-|TRBJ1-5|TRBV7-2|-
CASSFQDGGMEHF
TGTGCCAGCAGCTTCCAGGACGGCGGTATGGAGCATTTT
>-|TRBJ2-5|TRBV20-1|-
CSASRRLHQETQYF
TGCAGTGCTAGTAGGAGGCTGCACCAAGAGACCCAGTACTTC
>few|TRBJ2-5|TRBV12-3/TRBV12-4|-
CASSFRGSGETQYF
TGTGCCAGCAGTTTTAGAGGATCTGGAGAGACCCAGTACTTC
>-|TRBJ1-5|TRBV7-9|-
CASTQGDQPQHF
TGTGCCAGCACGCAAGGGGATCAGCCCCAGCATTTT
>-|TRBJ2-7|TRBV12-3/TRBV12-4|-
CASSRLLTGGRGTYEQYF
TGTGCCAGCAGCCGCCTTCTGACTGGAGGGCGTGGCACCTACGAGCAGTACTTC
>-|TRBJ2-7|TRBV6-1|TRBD1
CASKWTGEAREQYF
TGTGCCAGCAAATGGACAGGGGAGGCTCGGGAGCAGTACTTC
>-|TRBJ2-3|TRBV5-1|TRBD2
CASSLTSGDSDTQYF
TGCGCCAGCAGCTTGACTAGCGGGGACTCGGATACGCAGTATTTT
>few|TRBJ1-4|TRBV5-1|-
CASNWAGQANEKLFF
TGCGCCAGCAACTGGGCTGGACAAGCTAATGAAAAACTGTTTTTT
>-|TRBJ2-7|TRBV20-1|-
CSAPDTTYEQYF
TGCAGTGCCCCGGACACGACCTACGAGCAGTACTTC
>-|TRBJ1-6|TRBV9|-
CASSVGGSYNSPLHF
TGTGCCAGCAGCGTGGGGGGGTCCTATAATTCACCCCTCCACTTT
>-|TRBJ2-7|TRBV7-2|-
CASSLSTGLYEQYF
TGTGCCAGCAGCTTATCAACGGGGCTCTACGAGCAGTACTTC
>once|TRBJ2-6|TRBV5-1|-
CASSFYRVSGANVLTF
TGCGCCAGCAGCTTTTACAGGGTCTCTGGGGCCAACGTCCTGACTTTC
>-|TRBJ2-7|TRBV20-1|-
CSASAGNGGEQYF
TGCAGTGCTAGTGCAGGGAACGGAGGCGAGCAGTACTTC
>few|TRBJ1-5|TRBV29-1|-
CSAGEASPGNQPQHF
TGCAGCGCCGGAGAGGCTTCCCCGGGCAATCAGCCCCAGCATTTT
>few|TRBJ2-3|TRBV20-1|TRBD2
CSGAGGRADTQYF
TGCAGTGGAGCGGGAGGAAGGGCAGATACGCAGTATTTT
>-|TRBJ1-2|TRBV6-5|-
CASSYRRGYGYTF
TGTGCCAGCAGTTACCGGCGAGGCTATGGCTACACCTTC
>many|TRBJ2-1|TRBV9|TRBD1
CASSGGQGSYNEQFF
TGTGCCAGCAGCGGGGGACAGGGGTCGTACAATGAGCAGTTCTTC
>few|TRBJ2-5|TRBV3-1|-
CASSQGLSTYF
TGTGCCAGCAGCCAGGGTCTTTCGACCTACTTC
>once|TRBJ2-5|TRBV28|-
CASSPSPGTKSWRETQYF
TGTGCCAGCAGTCCCTCTCCGGGGACAAAATCGTGGCGAGAGACCCAGTACTTC
>-|TRBJ2-1|TRBV20-1|TRBD1
CSALARGYSYNEQFF
TGCAGTGCTCTTGCCAGGGGGTACTCCTACAATGAGCAGTTCTTC
>few|TRBJ2-1|TRBV20-1|TRBD2
CSAFDSGRVSNEQFF
TGCAGTGCTTTCGATAGCGGGAGGGTAAGCAATGAGCAGTTCTTC
>few|TRBJ2-3|TRBV5-1|-
CASSSGGQTDTQYF
TGCGCCAGCAGCTCAGGGGGGCAAACAGATACGCAGTATTTT
>few|TRBJ1-1|TRBV6-2/TRBV6-3|-
CASRIGITEAFF
TGTGCCAGCAGAATAGGGATAACTGAAGCTTTCTTT
>few|TRBJ2-3|TRBV11-1|TRBD1
CASSSSLLQGDENTDTQYF
TGTGCCAGCAGCTCCAGCCTGCTACAGGGGGACGAGAACACAGATACGCAGTATTTT
>-|TRBJ1-3|TRBV6-5|-
CASSSYGNTIYF
TGTGCCAGCAGTTCTTACGGAAACACCATATATTTT
>-|TRBJ1-1|TRBV19|-
CASTAFLSTVEAFF
TGTGCCAGTACAGCCTTCCTCTCAACTGTGGAAGCTTTCTTT
>-|TRBJ2-1|TRBV20-1|-
CSARVPLAGEQFF
TGCAGTGCTAGAGTACCCTTAGCCGGTGAGCAGTTCTTC
>many|TRBJ2-1|TRBV20-1|-
CSARLGISYNEQFF
TGCAGTGCTAGATTGGGGATTTCCTACAATGAGCAGTTCTTC
>-|TRBJ1-2|TRBV10-3|-
CAIQGDHGYTF
TGTGCCATCCAGGGTGACCATGGCTACACCTTC
>-|TRBJ2-2|TRBV4-2|-
CASSQGGLGGVAGELFF
TGTGCCAGCAGCCAAGGGGGTTTAGGCGGAGTAGCCGGGGAGCTGTTTTTT